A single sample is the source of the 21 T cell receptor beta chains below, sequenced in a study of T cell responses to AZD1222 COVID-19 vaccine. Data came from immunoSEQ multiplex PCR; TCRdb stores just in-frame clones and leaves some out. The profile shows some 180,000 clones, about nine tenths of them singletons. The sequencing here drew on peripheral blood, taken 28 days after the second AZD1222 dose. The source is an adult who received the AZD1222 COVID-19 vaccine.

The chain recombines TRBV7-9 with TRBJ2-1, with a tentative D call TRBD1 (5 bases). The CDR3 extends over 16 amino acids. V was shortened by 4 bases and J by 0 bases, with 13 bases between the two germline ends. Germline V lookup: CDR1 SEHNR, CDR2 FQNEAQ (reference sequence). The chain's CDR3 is CASSWRQTSSYNEQFF. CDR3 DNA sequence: TGTGCCAGCAGCTGGAGACAGACGAGCTCCTACAATGAGCAGTTCTTC.

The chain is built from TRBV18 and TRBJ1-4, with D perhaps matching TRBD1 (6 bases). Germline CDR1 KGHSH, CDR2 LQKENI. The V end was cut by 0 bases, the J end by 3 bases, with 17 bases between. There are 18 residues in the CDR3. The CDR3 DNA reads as TGTGCCAGCTCACCACCAGTTGGAGGGGGTACAGCTAATGAAAAACTGTTTTTT. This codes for CASSPPVGGGTANEKLFF. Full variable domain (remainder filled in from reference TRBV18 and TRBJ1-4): NAGVMQNPRHLVRRRGQEARLRCSPMKGHSHVYWYRQLPEEGLKFMVYLQKENIIDESGMPKERFSAEFPKEGPSILRIQQVVRGDSAAYFCASSPPVGGGTANEKLFFGSGTQLSVL.

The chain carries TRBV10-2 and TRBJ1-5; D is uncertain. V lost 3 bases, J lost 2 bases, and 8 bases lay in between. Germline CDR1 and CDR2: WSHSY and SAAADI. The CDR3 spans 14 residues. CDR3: CASSEITGNQPQHF. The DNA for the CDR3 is TGCGCCAGCAGTGAAATCACGGGCAATCAGCCCCAGCATTTT.

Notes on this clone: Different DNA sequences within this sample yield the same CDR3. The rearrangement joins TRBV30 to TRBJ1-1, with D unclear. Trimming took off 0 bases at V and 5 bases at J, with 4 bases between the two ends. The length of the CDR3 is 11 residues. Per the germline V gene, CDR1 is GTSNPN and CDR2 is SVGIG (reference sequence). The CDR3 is CAWSVGTEAFF. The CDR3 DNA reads TGTGCCTGGAGTGTAGGTACTGAAGCTTTCTTT.

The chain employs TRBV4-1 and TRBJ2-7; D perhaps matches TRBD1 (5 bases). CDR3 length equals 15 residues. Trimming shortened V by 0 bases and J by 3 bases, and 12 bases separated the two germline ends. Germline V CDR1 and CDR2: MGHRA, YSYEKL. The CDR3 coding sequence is TGCGCCAGCAGCCAAGATATGGCAGGGATCTACGAGCAGTACTTC. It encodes CASSQDMAGIYEQYF.

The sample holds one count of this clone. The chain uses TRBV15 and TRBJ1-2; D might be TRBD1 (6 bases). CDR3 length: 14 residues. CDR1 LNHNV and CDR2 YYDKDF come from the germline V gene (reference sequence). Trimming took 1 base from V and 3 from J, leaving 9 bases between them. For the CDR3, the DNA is TGTGCCACCAGCAGAGGTGGGACATACTATGGCTACACCTTC. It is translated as CATSRGGTYYGYTF.

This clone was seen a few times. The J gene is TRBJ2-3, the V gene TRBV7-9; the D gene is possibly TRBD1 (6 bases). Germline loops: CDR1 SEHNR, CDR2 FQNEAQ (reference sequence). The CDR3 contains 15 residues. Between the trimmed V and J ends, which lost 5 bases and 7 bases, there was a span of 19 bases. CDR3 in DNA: TGTGCCAGCAGCCATCCGACAGGATTGGGAAATACGCAGTATTTT. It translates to CASSHPTGLGNTQYF.

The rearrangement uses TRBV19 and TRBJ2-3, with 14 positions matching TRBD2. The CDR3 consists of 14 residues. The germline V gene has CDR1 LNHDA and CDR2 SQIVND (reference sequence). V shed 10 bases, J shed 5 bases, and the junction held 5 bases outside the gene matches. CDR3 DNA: TGTGCCACCCGACTAGCGGGAGGGCTAGATACGCAGTATTTT. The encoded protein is CATRLAGGLDTQYF. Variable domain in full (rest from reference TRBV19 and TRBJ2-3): DGGITQSPKYLFRKEGQNVTLSCEQNLNHDAMYWYRQDPGQGLRLIYYSQIVNDFQKGDIAEGYSVSREKKESFPLTVTSAQKNPTAFYLCATRLAGGLDTQYFGPGTRLTVL.

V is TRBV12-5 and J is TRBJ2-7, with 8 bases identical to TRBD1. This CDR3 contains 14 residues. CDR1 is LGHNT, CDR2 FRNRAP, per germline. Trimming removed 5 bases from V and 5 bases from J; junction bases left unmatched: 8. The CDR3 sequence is CASGPGQGGNEQYF. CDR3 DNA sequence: TGTGCTAGTGGTCCAGGACAGGGTGGCAACGAGCAGTACTTC.

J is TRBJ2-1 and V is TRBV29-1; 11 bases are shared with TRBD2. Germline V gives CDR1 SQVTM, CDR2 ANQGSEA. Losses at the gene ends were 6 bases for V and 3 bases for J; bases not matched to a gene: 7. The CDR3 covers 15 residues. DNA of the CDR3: TGCAGCGTCAAACGACTAGCGGGGAACTACAATGAGCAGTTCTTC. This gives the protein CSVKRLAGNYNEQFF.

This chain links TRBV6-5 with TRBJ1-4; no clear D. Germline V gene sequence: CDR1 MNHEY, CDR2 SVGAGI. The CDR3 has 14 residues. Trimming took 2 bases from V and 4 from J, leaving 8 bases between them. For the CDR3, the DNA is TGTGCCAGCAGTTACGTCCGGGTTAATGAAAAACTGTTTTTT. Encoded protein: CASSYVRVNEKLFF.

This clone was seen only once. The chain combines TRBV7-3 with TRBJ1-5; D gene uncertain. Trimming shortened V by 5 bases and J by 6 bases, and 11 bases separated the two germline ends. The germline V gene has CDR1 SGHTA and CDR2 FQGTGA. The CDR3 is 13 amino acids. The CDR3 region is CASSPEGFQPQHF. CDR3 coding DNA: TGTGCCAGCAGCCCGGAGGGATTTCAGCCCCAGCATTTT.

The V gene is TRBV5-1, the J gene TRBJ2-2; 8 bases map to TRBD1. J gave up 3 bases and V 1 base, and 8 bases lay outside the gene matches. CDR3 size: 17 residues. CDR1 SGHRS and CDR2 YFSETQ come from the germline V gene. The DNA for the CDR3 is TGCGCCAGCAGCTTGTTCGGCCAGGGGGCCGACACCGGGGAGCTGTTTTTT. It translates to CASSLFGQGADTGELFF.

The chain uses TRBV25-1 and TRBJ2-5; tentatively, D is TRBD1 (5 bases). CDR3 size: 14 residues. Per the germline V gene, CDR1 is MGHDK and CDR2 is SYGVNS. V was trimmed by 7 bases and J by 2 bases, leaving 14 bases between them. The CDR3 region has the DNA TGTGCCAGCACCACGACAGAGAGGCAAGAGACCCAGTACTTC. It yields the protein CASTTTERQETQYF.

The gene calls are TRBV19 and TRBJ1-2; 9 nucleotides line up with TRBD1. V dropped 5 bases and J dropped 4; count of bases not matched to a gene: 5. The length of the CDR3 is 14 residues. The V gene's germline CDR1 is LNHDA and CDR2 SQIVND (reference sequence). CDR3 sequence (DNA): TGTGCCAGTAGTGCTCCGGGACAGGGCTATGGCTACACCTTC. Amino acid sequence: CASSAPGQGYGYTF.

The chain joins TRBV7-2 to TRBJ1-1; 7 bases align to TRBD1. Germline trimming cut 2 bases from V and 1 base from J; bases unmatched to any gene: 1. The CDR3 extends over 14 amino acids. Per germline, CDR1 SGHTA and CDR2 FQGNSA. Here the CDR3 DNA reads TGTGCCAGCAGCTTAAACAGGGGGAACACTGAAGCTTTCTTT. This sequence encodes CASSLNRGNTEAFF.

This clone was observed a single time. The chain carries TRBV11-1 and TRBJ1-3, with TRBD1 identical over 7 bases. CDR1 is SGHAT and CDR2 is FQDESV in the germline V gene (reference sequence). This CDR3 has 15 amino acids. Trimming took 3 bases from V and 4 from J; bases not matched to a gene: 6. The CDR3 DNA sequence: TGTGCCAGCAGCTTTTCGAGGGGGCGCGGAAACACCATATATTTT. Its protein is CASSFSRGRGNTIYF.

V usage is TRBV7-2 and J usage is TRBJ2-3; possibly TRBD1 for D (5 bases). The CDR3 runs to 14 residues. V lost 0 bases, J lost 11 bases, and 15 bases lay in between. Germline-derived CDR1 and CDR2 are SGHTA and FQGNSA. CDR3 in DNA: TGTGCCAGCAGCTTAGCCACAAGGGGAAGGATGCAGTATTTT. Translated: CASSLATRGRMQYF. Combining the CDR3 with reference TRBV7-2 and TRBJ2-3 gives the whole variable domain GAGVSQSPSNKVTEKGKDVELRCDPISGHTALYWYRQSLGQGLEFLIYFQGNSAPDKSGLPSDRFSAERTGGSVSTLTIQRTQQEDSAVYLCASSLATRGRMQYFGPGTRLTVL.

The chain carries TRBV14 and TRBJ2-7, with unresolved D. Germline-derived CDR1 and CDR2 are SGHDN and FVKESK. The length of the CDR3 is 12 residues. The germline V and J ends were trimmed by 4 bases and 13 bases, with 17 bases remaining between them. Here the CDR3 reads CASSRVRMAVYF. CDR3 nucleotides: TGTGCCAGCAGCCGGGTGAGGATGGCAGTTTACTTC.

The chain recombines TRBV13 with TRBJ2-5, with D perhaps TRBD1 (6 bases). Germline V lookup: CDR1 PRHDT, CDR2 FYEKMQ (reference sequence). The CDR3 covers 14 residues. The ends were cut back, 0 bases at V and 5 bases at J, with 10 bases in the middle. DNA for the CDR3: TGTGCCAGCAGCTTAGGCAGGGGTTTGGAGACCCAGTACTTC. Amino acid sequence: CASSLGRGLETQYF.

CDR3 sequence reads: CASSIVQPEYNEQFF. The CDR3 DNA reads TGTGCCAGTAGTATCGTCCAGCCGGAGTACAATGAGCAGTTCTTC. The chain couples TRBV19 to TRBJ2-1; D unresolved. This CDR3 comprises 15 residues. V lost 3 bases and J lost 4, with 13 bases in between. The germline gives CDR1 LNHDA, CDR2 SQIVND (reference sequence). The entire variable domain, with the rest obtained from reference TRBV19 and TRBJ2-1, is as follows: DGGITQSPKYLFRKEGQNVTLSCEQNLNHDAMYWYRQDPGQGLRLIYYSQIVNDFQKGDIAEGYSVSREKKESFPLTVTSAQKNPTAFYLCASSIVQPEYNEQFFGPGTRLTVL.